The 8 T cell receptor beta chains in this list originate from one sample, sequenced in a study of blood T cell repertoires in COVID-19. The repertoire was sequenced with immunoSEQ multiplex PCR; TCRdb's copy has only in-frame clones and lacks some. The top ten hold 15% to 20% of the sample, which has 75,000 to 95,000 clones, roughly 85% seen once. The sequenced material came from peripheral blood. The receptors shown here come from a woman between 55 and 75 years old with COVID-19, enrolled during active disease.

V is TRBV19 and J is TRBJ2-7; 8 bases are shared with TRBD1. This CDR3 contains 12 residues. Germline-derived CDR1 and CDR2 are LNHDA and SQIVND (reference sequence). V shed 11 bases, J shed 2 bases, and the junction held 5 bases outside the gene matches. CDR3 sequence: CASRDRTYEQYF. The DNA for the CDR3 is TGTGCCTCCCGGGACAGGACCTACGAGCAGTACTTC.

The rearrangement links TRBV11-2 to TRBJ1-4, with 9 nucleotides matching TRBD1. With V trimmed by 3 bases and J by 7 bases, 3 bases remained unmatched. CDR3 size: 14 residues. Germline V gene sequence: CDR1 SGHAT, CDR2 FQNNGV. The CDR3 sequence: CASSFETGGEKLFF. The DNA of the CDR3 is TGTGCCAGCAGCTTCGAGACAGGGGGTGAAAAACTGTTTTTT.

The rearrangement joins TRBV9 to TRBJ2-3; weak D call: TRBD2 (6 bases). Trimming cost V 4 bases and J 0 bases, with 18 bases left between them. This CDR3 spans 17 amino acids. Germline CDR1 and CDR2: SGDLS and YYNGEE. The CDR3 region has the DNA TGTGCCAGCAGCCCCACACCGGGACTCCTTAGCACAGATACGCAGTATTTT. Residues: CASSPTPGLLSTDTQYF.

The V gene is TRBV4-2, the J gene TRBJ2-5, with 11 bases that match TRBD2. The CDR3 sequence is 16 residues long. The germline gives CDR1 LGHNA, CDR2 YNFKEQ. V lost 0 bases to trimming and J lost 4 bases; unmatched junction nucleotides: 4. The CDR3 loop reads CASSQEGTSGVETQYF. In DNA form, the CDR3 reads TGTGCCAGCAGCCAAGAGGGGACTAGCGGCGTAGAGACCCAGTACTTC.

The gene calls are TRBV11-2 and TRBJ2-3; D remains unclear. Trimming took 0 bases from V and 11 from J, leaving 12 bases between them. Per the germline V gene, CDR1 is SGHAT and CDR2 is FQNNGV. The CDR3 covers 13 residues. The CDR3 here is CASSLDLLVGQYF. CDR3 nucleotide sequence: TGTGCCAGCAGCTTAGATTTGCTAGTCGGGCAGTATTTT.

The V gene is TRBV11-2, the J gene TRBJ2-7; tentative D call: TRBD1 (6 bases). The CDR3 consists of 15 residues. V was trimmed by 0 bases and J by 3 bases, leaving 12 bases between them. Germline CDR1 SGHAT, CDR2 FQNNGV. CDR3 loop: CASSLDHGTIYEQYF. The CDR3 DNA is TGTGCCAGCAGCTTAGATCATGGGACAATCTACGAGCAGTACTTC.

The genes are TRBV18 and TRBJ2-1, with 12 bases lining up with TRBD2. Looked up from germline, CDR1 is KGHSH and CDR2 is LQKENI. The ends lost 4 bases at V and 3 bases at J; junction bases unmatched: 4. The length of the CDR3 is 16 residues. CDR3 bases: TGTGCCAGCTCACGAACTAGCGGGGGGAACTACAATGAGCAGTTCTTC. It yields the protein CASSRTSGGNYNEQFF.

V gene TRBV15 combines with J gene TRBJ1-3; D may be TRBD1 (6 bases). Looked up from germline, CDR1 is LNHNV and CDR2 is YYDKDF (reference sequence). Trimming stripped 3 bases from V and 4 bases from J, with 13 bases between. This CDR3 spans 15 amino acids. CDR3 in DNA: TGTGCCACCAGCAGGATCAGGGGTCCGGGAAACACCATATATTTT. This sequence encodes CATSRIRGPGNTIYF.